The 2 T cell receptor beta chains listed next were all sequenced from one sample in a study of T cells in narcolepsy. Profiled with immunoSEQ multiplex PCR; TCRdb holds only in-frame clones, not every one. Among roughly 20,000 clones, 75% to 90% were seen once, and the ten largest hold 1.5% to 2%. Sample: memory (CD45RA-) CD4+ T cells from blood. These receptor sequences come from a human donor in good health.

The chain uses TRBV5-5 and TRBJ2-1; D is possibly TRBD2 (6 bases). V was shortened by 6 bases and J by 0 bases, with 16 bases between the two germline ends. Germline-derived CDR1 and CDR2 are SGHKS and YYEKEE (reference sequence). This CDR3 is 16 amino acids long. In nucleotides, the CDR3 is TGTGCCAGCACTGTTACGGGGGTTAGCTCCTACAATGAGCAGTTCTTC. Translated, it gives CASTVTGVSSYNEQFF.

The chain carries TRBV7-9 and TRBJ1-1; D gene uncertain. From germline, CDR1 is SEHNR and CDR2 FQNEAQ (reference sequence). The V gene lost 2 bases and the J gene lost 1 base, with 5 bases spanning the gap. The length of the CDR3 is 13 residues. This chain's CDR3 is CASSLTENTEAFF. CDR3 DNA: TGTGCCAGCAGCTTAACGGAGAACACTGAAGCTTTCTTT.